This TCR beta chain was sequenced for a study of T cell responses to AZD1222 COVID-19 vaccine. Findings and caveats of the study: Dominant at 160-218 and 743-854, vaccine-associated CD4 TCRs also spanned spike. Most donors were white British, females outnumbered males, and clonal diversity was possibly underestimated. Increases in Spike-specific TCR breadth and depth were seen after two AZD1222 doses.

The count of this clone is one. The antigen remains undetermined. Trimming removed 4 bases from V and 5 bases from J; junction bases left unmatched: 6. The CDR3 is 14 amino acids. Germline values: CDR1 KGHDR, CDR2 SFDVKD. TCRdb's table, derived via immunoSEQ multiplex PCR, lists solely in-frame clones and lacks some. The sample lists more than 95,000 clones; roughly 89% were seen once. Sequencing used peripheral blood, obtained 28 days after the second AZD1222 dose. The chain combines TRBV24-1 with TRBJ2-7, with 8 bases fitting TRBD1. This receptor was taken from an adult who received the AZD1222 COVID-19 vaccine. The CDR3 protein is CATSEGRGLDEQYF. DNA of the CDR3: TGTGCCACCAGTGAAGGCAGGGGGCTGGACGAGCAGTACTTC.